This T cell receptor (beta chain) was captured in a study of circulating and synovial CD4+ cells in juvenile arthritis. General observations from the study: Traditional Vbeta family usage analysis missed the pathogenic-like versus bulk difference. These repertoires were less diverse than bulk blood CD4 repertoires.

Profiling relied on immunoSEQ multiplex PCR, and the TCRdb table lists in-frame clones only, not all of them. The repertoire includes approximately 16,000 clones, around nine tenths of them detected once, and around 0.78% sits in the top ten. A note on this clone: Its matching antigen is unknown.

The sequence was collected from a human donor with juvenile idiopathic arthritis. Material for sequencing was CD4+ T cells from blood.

CDR3 protein: CASRVPDRYEQYF. The CDR3 coding sequence is TGCGCCAGCAGAGTCCCAGATCGCTACGAGCAGTACTTC. The rearrangement links TRBV5-1 to TRBJ2-7; D is uncertain. The CDR3 length is 13 residues. Per germline, CDR1 SGHRS and CDR2 YFSETQ. V was pared by 5 bases and J by 3 bases, with 12 bases between.